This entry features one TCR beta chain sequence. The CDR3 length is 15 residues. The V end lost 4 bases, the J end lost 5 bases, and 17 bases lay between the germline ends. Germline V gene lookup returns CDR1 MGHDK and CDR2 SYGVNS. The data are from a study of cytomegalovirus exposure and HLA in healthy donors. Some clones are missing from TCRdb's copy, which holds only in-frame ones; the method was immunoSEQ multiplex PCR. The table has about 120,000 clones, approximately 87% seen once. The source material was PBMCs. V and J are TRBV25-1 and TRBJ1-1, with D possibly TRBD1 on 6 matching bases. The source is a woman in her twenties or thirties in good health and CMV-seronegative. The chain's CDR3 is CASSALGGPGTEAFF. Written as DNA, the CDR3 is TGTGCCAGCAGTGCCCTCGGGGGGCCGGGTACTGAAGCTTTCTTT. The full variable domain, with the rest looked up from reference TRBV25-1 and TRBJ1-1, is EADIYQTPRYLVIGTGKKITLECSQTMGHDKMYWYQQDPGMELHLIHYSYGVNSTEKGDLSSESTVSRIRTEHFPLTLESARPSHTSQYLCASSALGGPGTEAFFGQGTRLTVV.